The 17 T cell receptor beta chains listed next were all sequenced from one sample in a study of cytomegalovirus exposure and HLA in healthy donors. A multiplex PCR was run with 60 Vbeta primers and 13 Jbeta primers. TCRdb's table, derived via immunoSEQ multiplex PCR, lists solely in-frame clones and lacks some. The sample lists 150,000 to 200,000 clones, approximately 86% seen once, with roughly 1.5% in the top ten. Source material: PBMCs. These receptors all come from a male donor in good health and CMV-seronegative.

The chain recombines TRBV6-5 with TRBJ1-1, with no clear D. CDR1 and CDR2 (germline): MNHEY, SVGAGI. This CDR3 spans 14 amino acids. The V end was cut by 5 bases, the J end by 1 base, with 11 bases between. The chain's CDR3 is CASSAGPWNTEAFF. In nucleotides, the CDR3 is TGTGCCAGCAGTGCGGGCCCCTGGAACACTGAAGCTTTCTTT.

The chain couples TRBV11-2 to TRBJ1-6; maybe TRBD1 (5 bases). With 7 bases removed from V and 7 bases from J, the gap between germline ends came to 14 bases. The germline V gene encodes CDR1 SGHAT and CDR2 FQNNGV. The CDR3 consists of 14 residues. The CDR3: CASTIRVRNSPLHF. In DNA, the CDR3 is TGTGCCAGCACCATCAGGGTGCGGAATTCACCCCTCCACTTT.

This chain uses TRBV5-4 with TRBJ2-1, with 7 positions matching TRBD2. The V segment lost 0 bases and the J segment 9 bases; nucleotides outside the gene matches: 3. The CDR3 totals 13 residues. Germline CDR1 reads SGHNT; CDR2 reads YYREEE (reference sequence). CDR3 protein: CASSLGGGGEQFF. The DNA of the CDR3 is TGTGCCAGCAGCTTGGGGGGGGGTGGTGAGCAGTTCTTC.

This rearrangement joins TRBV7-9 to TRBJ1-1, with a possible D match to TRBD1 (5 bases). CDR1 and CDR2 (germline): SEHNR, FQNEAQ (reference sequence). V gave up 1 base and J gave up 5 bases, with 8 bases separating them. The CDR3 has 13 amino acids. CDR3 in amino acids: CASSLGGVTEAFF. CDR3 DNA sequence: TGTGCCAGCAGCTTAGGGGGGGTGACTGAAGCTTTCTTT.

V usage is TRBV6-5 and J usage is TRBJ2-3, with 9 bases identical to TRBD2. Trimming at V came to 4 bases and at J to 2 bases, leaving 7 bases not matched to a gene. Germline CDR1 is MNHEY and CDR2 is SVGAGI. The CDR3 extends over 16 amino acids. CDR3 bases: TGTGCCAGCAGTTCCCCGGGACTAGCCCCCACAGATACGCAGTATTTT. Protein product: CASSSPGLAPTDTQYF.

Only a few counts were recorded for this clone. CDR3 region: CASSDSAEKLEQFF. The CDR3 DNA is TGTGCCAGCAGTGACTCTGCGGAGAAGTTAGAGCAGTTCTTC. The V gene is TRBV6-4, the J gene TRBJ2-1; D ambiguous. CDR3 length: 14 amino acids. Germline V CDR1 and CDR2: MRHNA, SNTAGT. Trimming took 0 bases from V and 10 from J, leaving 13 bases between them.

V usage is TRBV6-5 and J usage is TRBJ1-2; a possible D gene is TRBD1 (5 bases). The length of the CDR3 is 13 residues. V lost 6 bases and J lost 4, with 12 bases in between. Germline V CDR1 and CDR2: MNHEY, SVGAGI. In DNA form, the CDR3 reads TGTGCCAGCAGACGTACAGGTCGCTATGGCTACACCTTC. Translation: CASRRTGRYGYTF.

This chain links TRBV6-5 with TRBJ2-5; tentative D call: TRBD1 (6 bases). Germline V gene data show CDR1 as MNHEY and CDR2 as SVGAGI. This CDR3 has 12 residues. Trimming took 8 bases from V and 2 from J, leaving 9 bases between them. CDR3: CASWTEQETQYF. For the CDR3, the DNA is TGTGCCAGCTGGACAGAACAAGAGACCCAGTACTTC.

The CDR3 loop reads CSVGGTYEQYF. The CDR3 nucleotides read TGCAGCGTTGGGGGCACCTACGAGCAGTACTTC. The chain is built from TRBV29-1 and TRBJ2-7; possibly TRBD1 for D (5 bases). CDR1 is SQVTM, CDR2 ANQGSEA, per germline. V was clipped by 4 bases and J by 2 bases, with 6 bases between them. This CDR3 is 11 amino acids long.

The genes are TRBV11-2 and TRBJ1-4; 11 nucleotides match TRBD1. The junction had 9 bases not matched to a gene; V was cut back by 4 bases and J by 8 bases. CDR1 SGHAT and CDR2 FQNNGV come from the germline V gene. The CDR3 spans 16 residues. The CDR3 coding sequence is TGTGCCAGCAGCTCCTGGACCCGGGACAGGGGGGAAAAACTGTTTTTT. Protein sequence: CASSSWTRDRGEKLFF.

The rearrangement joins TRBV11-1 to TRBJ1-3, with D possibly matching TRBD1 (6 bases). V lost 5 bases and J 0 bases, leaving 8 bases between the germline ends. This CDR3 comprises 14 residues. Germline CDR1 reads SGHAT; CDR2 reads FQDESV (reference sequence). The CDR3 spells CASSEGDSGNTIYF. In DNA form, the CDR3 reads TGTGCCAGCAGCGAGGGGGACTCTGGAAACACCATATATTTT.

CDR3 residues: CASSPYDPTGVYYGYTF. The CDR3 DNA reads TGTGCCAGCAGCCCGTACGACCCGACAGGGGTCTACTATGGCTACACCTTC. The chain uses TRBV5-6 and TRBJ1-2, with TRBD1 matching over 8 bases. The germline CDR1 and CDR2 sequences are SGHDT and YYEEEE. The CDR3 runs to 17 residues. J was trimmed by 3 bases and V by 4 bases; bases with no gene match: 14.

There are a few counts of this clone. The rearrangement links TRBV19 to TRBJ2-1; the match to TRBD2 covers 11 bases. Looked up from germline, CDR1 is LNHDA and CDR2 is SQIVND (reference sequence). V was clipped by 3 bases and J by 4 bases; unmatched bases: 8. This CDR3 comprises 17 residues. The CDR3 here is CASSISLAGGLYNEQFF. DNA of the CDR3: TGTGCCAGTAGTATTTCGCTAGCGGGAGGATTGTACAATGAGCAGTTCTTC.

The J gene is TRBJ1-1, the V gene TRBV11-2; the D gene is possibly TRBD1 (5 bases). From germline, CDR1 is SGHAT and CDR2 FQNNGV. V lost 7 bases and J 0 bases, leaving 9 bases between the germline ends. The CDR3 is 13 residues long. The CDR3 sequence is CASTQVMNTEAFF. The CDR3 DNA reads as TGTGCCAGCACACAGGTTATGAACACTGAAGCTTTCTTT.

The chain combines TRBV5-1 with TRBJ1-6; tentatively, D is TRBD1 (6 bases). Germline V gives CDR1 SGHRS, CDR2 YFSETQ. The CDR3 contains 15 residues. V was pared by 0 bases and J by 2 bases, with 6 bases between. The CDR3 coding sequence is TGCGCCAGCAGCTTGGGACAGGCCTATAATTCACCCCTCCACTTT. Amino acids: CASSLGQAYNSPLHF.

This clone was recorded only once. The chain is built from TRBV28 and TRBJ2-7; D might be TRBD2 (5 bases). CDR3 size: 11 residues. The germline CDR1 and CDR2 sequences are MDHEN and SYDVKM. Trimming removed 8 bases from V and 3 bases from J, with 8 bases in between. CDR3 protein: CASYGIYEQYF. The CDR3 DNA reads TGTGCCAGCTACGGGATCTACGAGCAGTACTTC.

The chain employs TRBV25-1 and TRBJ2-7; TRBD2 aligns across 10 bases. The CDR3 runs to 15 residues. Germline V gene data show CDR1 as MGHDK and CDR2 as SYGVNS. After removal of 6 bases from V and 6 bases from J, the junction contained 11 bases not matched to a gene. The CDR3 DNA follows: TGTGCCAGCAGGGGACCACTAGCGGGAAGGTTCGAGCAGTACTTC. It translates to CASRGPLAGRFEQYF.